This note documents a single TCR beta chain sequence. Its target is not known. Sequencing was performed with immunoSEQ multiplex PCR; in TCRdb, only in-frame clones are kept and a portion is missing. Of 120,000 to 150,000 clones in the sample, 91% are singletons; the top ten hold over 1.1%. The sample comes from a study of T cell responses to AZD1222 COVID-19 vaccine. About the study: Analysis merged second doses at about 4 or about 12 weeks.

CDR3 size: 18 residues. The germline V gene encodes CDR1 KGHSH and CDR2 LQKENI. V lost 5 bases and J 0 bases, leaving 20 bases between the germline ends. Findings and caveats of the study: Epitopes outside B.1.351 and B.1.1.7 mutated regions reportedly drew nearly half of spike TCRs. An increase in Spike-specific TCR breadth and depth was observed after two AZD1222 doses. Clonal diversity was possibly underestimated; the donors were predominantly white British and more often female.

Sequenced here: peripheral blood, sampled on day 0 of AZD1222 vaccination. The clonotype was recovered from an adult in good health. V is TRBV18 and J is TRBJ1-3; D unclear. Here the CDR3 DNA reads TGTGCCAGCTCATTATCTGGACTCCTTCGCGGCTCTGGAAACACCATATATTTT. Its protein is CASSLSGLLRGSGNTIYF.